This record concerns one T cell receptor (beta chain) sequence. Its antigen is undetermined. Germline trimming cut 7 bases from V and 4 bases from J; bases unmatched to any gene: 14. CDR1 MNHEY and CDR2 SMNVEV come from the germline V gene (reference sequence). The CDR3 contains 17 residues. This sample is drawn from a study of cytomegalovirus exposure and HLA in healthy donors. The study, taken as a whole, reports: TCR beta sequences reportedly predicted most subjects' HLA-A and HLA-B alleles accurately.

Primers included in the PCR were 60 Vbeta and 13 Jbeta primers. Some clones are missing from TCRdb's copy, which holds only in-frame ones; the method was immunoSEQ multiplex PCR. This sample has about 130,000 clones; around 86% occur once, and the top ten carry about 0.7%. Sequencing used PBMCs. The source of this sequence is a man aged 18 to 29 in good health and CMV-seronegative. J is TRBJ2-5 and V is TRBV27, with 11 nucleotides matching TRBD1. The CDR3 region is CASTVGQGQGVVETQYF. In nucleotides, the CDR3 is TGTGCCAGCACAGTAGGCCAGGGACAGGGGGTGGTAGAGACCCAGTACTTC.